Sequencing of this TCR beta chain was carried out in a study of blood T cell repertoires in COVID-19. Overall study: Sources were T cells, B-cell-depleted T cells, or PBMCs; the material itself was cDNA or gDNA.

CDR1 is MDHEN and CDR2 is SYDVKM in the germline V gene. CDR3 length: 12 residues. Trimming shortened V by 9 bases and J by 4 bases, and 12 bases separated the two germline ends. The assay was immunoSEQ multiplex PCR, and TCRdb's table has in-frame clones only and misses some. The table has 300,000 to 400,000 clones, over 75% seen once; the top ten hold roughly 0.99%. The clonotype comes from a man aged 18 to 30 who had recovered from COVID-19. Sequences were obtained from PBMCs or T cells enriched from blood (not recorded which). The chain combines TRBV28 with TRBJ1-2; tentative D call: TRBD1 (5 bases). CDR3 sequence reads: CASHGHPYGYTF. CDR3 in DNA: TGTGCCAGTCATGGACACCCCTATGGCTACACCTTC.